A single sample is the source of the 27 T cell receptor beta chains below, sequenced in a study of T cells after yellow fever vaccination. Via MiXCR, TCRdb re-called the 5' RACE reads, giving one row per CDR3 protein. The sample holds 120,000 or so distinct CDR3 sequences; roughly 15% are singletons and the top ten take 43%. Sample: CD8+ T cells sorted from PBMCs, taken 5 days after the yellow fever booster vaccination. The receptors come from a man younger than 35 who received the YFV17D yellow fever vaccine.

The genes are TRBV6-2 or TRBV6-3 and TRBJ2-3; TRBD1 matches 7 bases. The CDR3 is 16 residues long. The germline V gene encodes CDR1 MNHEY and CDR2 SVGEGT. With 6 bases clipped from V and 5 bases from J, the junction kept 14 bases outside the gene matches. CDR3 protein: CASRLEGATQLDTQYF. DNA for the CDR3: TGTGCCAGCAGGCTCGAGGGGGCCACGCAGTTAGATACGCAGTATTTT.

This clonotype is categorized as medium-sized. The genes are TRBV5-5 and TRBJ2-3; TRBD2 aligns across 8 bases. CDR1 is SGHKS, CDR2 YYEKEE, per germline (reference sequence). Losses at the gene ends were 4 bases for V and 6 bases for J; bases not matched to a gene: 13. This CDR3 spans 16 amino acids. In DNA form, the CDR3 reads TGTGCCAGCAGCCCATTGGGACTAGTCTCATCCGATACGCAGTATTTT. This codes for CASSPLGLVSSDTQYF.

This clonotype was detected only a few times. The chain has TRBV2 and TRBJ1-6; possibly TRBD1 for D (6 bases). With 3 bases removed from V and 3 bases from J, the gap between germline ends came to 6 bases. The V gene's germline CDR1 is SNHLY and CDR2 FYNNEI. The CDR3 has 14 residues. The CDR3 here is CASSEDSYNSPLHF. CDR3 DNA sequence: TGTGCCAGCAGTGAGGACAGCTATAATTCACCCCTCCACTTT.

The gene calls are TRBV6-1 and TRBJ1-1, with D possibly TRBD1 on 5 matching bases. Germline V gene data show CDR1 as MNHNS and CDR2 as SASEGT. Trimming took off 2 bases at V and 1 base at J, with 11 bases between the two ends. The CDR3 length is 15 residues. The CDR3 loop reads CASSEFWGRNTEAFF. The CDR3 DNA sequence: TGTGCCAGCAGTGAATTTTGGGGCCGGAACACTGAAGCTTTCTTT.

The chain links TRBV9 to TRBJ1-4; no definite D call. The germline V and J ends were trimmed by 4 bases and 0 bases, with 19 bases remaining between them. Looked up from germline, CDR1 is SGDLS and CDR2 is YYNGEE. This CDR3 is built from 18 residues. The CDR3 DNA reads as TGTGCCAGCAGCCCTCTAGGGCAGGTTGCGGCAACTAATGAAAAACTGTTTTTT. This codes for CASSPLGQVAATNEKLFF. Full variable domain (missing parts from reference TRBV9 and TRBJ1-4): DSGVTQTPKHLITATGQRVTLRCSPRSGDLSVYWYQQSLDQGLQFLIQYYNGEERAKGNILERFSAQQFPDLHSELNLSSLELGDSALYFCASSPLGQVAATNEKLFFGSGTQLSVL.

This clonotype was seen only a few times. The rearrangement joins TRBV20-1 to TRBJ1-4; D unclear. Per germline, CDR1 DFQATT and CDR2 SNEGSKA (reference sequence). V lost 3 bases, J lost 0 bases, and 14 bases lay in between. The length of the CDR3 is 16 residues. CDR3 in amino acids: CSARDDLPATNEKLFF. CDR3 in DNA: TGCAGTGCTAGGGACGACTTGCCCGCAACTAATGAAAAACTGTTTTTT.

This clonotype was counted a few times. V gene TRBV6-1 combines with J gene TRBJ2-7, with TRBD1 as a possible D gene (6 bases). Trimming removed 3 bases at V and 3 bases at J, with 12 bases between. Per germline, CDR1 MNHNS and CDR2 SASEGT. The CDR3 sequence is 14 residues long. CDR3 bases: TGTGCCAGCAGTGAGTGGTTGGGACACTACGAGCAGTACGTC. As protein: CASSEWLGHYEQYV.

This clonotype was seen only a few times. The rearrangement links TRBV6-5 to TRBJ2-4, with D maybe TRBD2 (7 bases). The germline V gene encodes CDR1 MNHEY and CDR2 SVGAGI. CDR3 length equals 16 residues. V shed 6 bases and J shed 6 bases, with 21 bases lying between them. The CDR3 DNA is TGTGCCAGCAGCCCGGTGGGGGGGCGATGGGGAAACATTCAGTACTTC. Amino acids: CASSPVGGRWGNIQYF.

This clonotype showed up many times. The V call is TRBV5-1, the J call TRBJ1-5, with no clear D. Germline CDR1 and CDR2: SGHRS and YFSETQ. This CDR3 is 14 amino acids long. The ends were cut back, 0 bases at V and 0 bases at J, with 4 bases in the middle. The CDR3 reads CASSLGSSNQPQHF. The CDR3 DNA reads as TGCGCCAGCAGCTTGGGTAGTAGCAATCAGCCCCAGCATTTT.

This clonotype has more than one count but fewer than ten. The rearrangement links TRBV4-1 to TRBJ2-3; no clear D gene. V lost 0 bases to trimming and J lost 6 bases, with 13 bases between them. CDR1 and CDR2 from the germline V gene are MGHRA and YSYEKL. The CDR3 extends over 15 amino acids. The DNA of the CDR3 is TGCGCCAGCAGCCAAGATCCCTTTCCGGTGGATACGCAGTATTTT. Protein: CASSQDPFPVDTQYF.

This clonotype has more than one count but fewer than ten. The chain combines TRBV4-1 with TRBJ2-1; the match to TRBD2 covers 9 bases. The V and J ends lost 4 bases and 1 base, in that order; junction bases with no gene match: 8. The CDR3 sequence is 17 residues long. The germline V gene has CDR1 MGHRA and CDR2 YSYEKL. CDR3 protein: CASSPWDSGGSYNEQFF. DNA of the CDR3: TGCGCCAGCAGCCCGTGGGATAGCGGGGGTTCCTACAATGAGCAGTTCTTC.

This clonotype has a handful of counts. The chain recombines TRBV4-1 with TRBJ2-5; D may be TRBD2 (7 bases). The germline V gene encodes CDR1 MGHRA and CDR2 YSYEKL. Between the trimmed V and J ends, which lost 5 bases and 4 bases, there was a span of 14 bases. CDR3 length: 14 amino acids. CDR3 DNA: TGCGCCAGCAGCGGGGGGCGGGAGCCAGAGACCCAGTACTTC. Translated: CASSGGREPETQYF.

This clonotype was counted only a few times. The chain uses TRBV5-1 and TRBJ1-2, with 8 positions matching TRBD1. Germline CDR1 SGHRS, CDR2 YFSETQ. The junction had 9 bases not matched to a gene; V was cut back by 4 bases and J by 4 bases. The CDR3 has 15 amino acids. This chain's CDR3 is CASSPPQQGVYGYTF. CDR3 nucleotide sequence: TGCGCCAGCAGCCCTCCCCAACAGGGGGTCTATGGCTACACCTTC.

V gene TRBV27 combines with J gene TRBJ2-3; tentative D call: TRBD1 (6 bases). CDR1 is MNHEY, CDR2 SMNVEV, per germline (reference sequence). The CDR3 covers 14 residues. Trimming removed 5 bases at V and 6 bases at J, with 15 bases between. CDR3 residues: CASSHGQRTDTQYF. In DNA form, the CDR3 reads TGTGCCAGCAGTCACGGACAGCGGACGGATACGCAGTATTTT.

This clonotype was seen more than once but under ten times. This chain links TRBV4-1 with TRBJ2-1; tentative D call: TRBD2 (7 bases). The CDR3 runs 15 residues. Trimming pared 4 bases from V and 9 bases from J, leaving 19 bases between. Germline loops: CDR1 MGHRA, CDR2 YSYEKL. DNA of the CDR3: TGCGCCAGCAGCCTCTCACTTGCGGGGGCGGTTGAGCAGTTCTTC. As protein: CASSLSLAGAVEQFF.

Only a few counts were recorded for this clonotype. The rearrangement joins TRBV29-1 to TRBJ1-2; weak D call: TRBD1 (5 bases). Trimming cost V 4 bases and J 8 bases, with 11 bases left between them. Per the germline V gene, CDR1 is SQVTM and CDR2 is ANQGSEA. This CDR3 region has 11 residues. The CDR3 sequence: CSVVVQGGYTF. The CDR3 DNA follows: TGCAGCGTTGTTGTTCAGGGCGGCTACACCTTC.

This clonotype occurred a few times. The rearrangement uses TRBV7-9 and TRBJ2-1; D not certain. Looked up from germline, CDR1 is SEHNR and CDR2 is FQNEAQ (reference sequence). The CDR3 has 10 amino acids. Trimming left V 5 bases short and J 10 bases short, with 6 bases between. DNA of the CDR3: TGTGCCAGCAGCCACTTGGAGCAGTTCTTC. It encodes CASSHLEQFF.

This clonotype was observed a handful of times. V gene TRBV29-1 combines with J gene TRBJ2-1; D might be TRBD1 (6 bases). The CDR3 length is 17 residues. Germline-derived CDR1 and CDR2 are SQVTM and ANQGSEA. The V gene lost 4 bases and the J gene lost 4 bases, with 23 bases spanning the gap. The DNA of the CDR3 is TGCAGCGTTGGAGAGGTACCCGGGACACGACATTACAATGAGCAGTTCTTC. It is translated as CSVGEVPGTRHYNEQFF.

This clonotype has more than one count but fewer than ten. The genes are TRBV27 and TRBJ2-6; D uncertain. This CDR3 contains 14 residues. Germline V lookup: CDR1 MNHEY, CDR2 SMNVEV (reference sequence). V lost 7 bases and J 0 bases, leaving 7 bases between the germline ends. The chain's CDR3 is CASMKGSGANVLTF. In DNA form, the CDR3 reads TGTGCCAGCATGAAGGGCTCTGGGGCCAACGTCCTGACTTTC.

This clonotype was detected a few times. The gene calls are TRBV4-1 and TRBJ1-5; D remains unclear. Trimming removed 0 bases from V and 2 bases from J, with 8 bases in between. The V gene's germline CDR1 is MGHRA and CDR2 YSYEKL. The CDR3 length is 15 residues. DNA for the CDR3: TGCGCCAGCAGCCAAGAACGCGGTGGCAATCAGCCCCAGCATTTT. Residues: CASSQERGGNQPQHF.

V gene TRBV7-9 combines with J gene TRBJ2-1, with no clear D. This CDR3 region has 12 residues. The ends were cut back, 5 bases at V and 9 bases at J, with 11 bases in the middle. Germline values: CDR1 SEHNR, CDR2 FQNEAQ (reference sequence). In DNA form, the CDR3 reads TGTGCCAGCAGCCCGACTGTTCCTGAGCAGTTCTTC. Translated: CASSPTVPEQFF.

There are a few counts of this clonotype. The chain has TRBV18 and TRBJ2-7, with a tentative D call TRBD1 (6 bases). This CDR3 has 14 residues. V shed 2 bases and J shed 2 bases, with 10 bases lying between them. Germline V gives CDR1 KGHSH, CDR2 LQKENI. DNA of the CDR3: TGTGCCAGCTCACCATTGGACAGCACCTACGAGCAGTACTTC. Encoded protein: CASSPLDSTYEQYF.

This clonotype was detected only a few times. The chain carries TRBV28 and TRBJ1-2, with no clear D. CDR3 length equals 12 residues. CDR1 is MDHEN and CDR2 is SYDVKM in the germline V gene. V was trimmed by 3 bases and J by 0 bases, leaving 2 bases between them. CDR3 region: CASSLANYGYTF. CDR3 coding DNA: TGTGCCAGCAGTTTGGCTAACTATGGCTACACCTTC.

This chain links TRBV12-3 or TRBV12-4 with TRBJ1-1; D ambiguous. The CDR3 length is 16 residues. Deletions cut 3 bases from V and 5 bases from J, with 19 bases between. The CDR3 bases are TGTGCCAGCAGTTTGGGTCTAGGTTTGTCGGCGACTGAAGCTTTCTTT. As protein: CASSLGLGLSATEAFF.

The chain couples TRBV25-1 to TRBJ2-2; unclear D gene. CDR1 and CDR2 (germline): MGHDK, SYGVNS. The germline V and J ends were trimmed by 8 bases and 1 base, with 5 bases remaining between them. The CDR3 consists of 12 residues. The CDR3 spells CASGRNTGELFF. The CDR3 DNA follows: TGTGCCAGCGGTAGGAACACCGGGGAGCTGTTTTTT.

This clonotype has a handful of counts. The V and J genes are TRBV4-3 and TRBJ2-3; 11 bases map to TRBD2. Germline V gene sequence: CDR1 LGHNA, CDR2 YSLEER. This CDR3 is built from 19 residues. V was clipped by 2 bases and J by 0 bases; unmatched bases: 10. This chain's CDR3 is CASSQRLTSGGPSTDTQYF. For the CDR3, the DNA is TGCGCCAGCAGCCAACGGCTTACTAGCGGGGGACCTAGCACAGATACGCAGTATTTT.

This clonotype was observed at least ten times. The CDR3, as DNA: TGCAGTGCTAGAGCACGCCGCGGGGTGAACACCGGGGAGCTGTTTTTT. Amino acid sequence: CSARARRGVNTGELFF. V usage is TRBV20-1 and J usage is TRBJ2-2; D may be TRBD2 (6 bases). CDR1 and CDR2 from the germline V gene are DFQATT and SNEGSKA (reference sequence). Trimming left V 1 base short and J 1 base short, with 13 bases between. The CDR3 spans 16 residues.